The present TCR beta chain was sequenced within a study of vaccination effects on CD4 cells after COVID-19. As for the study in general: Before any sequencing was done, the ViraFEST assay used viral peptide pools to expand antigen-specific CD4+ T cells. Post-vaccine draws lagged the second dose by a median of 72 days.

Profiling relied on immunoSEQ multiplex PCR, and the TCRdb table lists in-frame clones only, not all of them. This table holds about 40,000 clones, around 71% found once. Culture proceeded for under twelve days, and CD4+ T cells were then isolated. Either the mRNA-1273 or the BNT162b2 vaccine was given to participants as two doses. Nucleocapsid antibodies were negative in the vaccine recipients, who had never had SARS-CoV-2 infection. The V gene lost 0 bases and the J gene lost 3 bases, with 9 bases spanning the gap. The CDR3 contains 14 residues. Germline V gives CDR1 SGHDT, CDR2 YYEEEE. Remarks on this clone: The antigen remains undetermined.

V gene TRBV5-6 combines with J gene TRBJ1-2, with TRBD1 as a possible D gene (5 bases). The sample here was CD4+ T cells from PBMCs cultured without peptide, taken after COVID-19 vaccination. The clonotype originates from a human donor who received a COVID-19 vaccine. CDR3 sequence (DNA): TGTGCCAGCAGCTTGGGGACAAAAGACTATGGCTACACCTTC. Its translation: CASSLGTKDYGYTF. The full variable domain, with the rest looked up from reference TRBV5-6 and TRBJ1-2, is DAGVTQSPTHLIKTRGQQVTLRCSPKSGHDTVSWYQQALGQGPQFIFQYYEEEERQRGNFPDRFSGHQFPNYSSELNVNALLLGDSALYLCASSLGTKDYGYTFGSGTRLTVV.